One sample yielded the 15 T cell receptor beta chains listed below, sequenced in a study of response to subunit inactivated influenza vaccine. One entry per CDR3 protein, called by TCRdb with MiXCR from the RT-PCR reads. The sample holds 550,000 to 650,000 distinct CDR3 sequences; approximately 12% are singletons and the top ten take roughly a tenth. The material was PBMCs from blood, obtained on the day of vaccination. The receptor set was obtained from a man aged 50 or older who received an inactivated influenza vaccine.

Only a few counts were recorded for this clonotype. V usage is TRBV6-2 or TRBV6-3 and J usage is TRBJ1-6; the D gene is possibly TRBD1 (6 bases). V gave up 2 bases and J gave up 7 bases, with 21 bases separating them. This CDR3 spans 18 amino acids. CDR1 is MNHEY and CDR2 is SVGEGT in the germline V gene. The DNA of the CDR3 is TGTGCCAGCAGTTACCCTAATGCCGGGACAAGGGGGAATTCACCCCTCCACTTT. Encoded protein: CASSYPNAGTRGNSPLHF.

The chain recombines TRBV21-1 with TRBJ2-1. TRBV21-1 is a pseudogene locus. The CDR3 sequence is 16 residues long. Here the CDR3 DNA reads TGTGCCAGCAGCAAAGGTGAGGCCAGCTCCTACAATGAGCAGTTCTTC. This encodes CASSKGEASSYNEQFF.

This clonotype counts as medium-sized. The CDR3 bases are TGTGCCAGCAGCCCCCTAACGGGGGGGACCTACGAGCAGTACTTC. This codes for CASSPLTGGTYEQYF. The chain carries TRBV7-2 and TRBJ2-7, with 8 bases aligning to TRBD2. The CDR3 runs 15 residues. Looked up from germline, CDR1 is SGHTA and CDR2 is FQGNSA. V shed 5 bases, J shed 2 bases, and the junction held 8 bases outside the gene matches. Full variable domain (rest looked up from reference TRBV7-2 and TRBJ2-7): GAGVSQSPSNKVTEKGKDVELRCDPISGHTALYWYRQSLGQGLEFLIYFQGNSAPDKSGLPSDRFSAERTGGSVSTLTIQRTQQEDSAVYLCASSPLTGGTYEQYFGPGTRLTVT.

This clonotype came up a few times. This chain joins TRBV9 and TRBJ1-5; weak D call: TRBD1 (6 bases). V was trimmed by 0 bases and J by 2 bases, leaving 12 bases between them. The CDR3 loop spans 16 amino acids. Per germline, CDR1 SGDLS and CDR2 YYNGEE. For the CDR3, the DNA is TGTGCCAGCAGCGTAGGAGCAGGGGACGGCAATCAGCCCCAGCATTTT. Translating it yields CASSVGAGDGNQPQHF.

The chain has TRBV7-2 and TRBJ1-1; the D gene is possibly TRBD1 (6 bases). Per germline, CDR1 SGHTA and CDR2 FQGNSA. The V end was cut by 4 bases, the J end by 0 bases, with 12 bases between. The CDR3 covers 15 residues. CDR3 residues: CASSSGTTVNTEAFF. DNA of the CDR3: TGTGCCAGCAGCTCCGGGACAACCGTGAACACTGAAGCTTTCTTT.

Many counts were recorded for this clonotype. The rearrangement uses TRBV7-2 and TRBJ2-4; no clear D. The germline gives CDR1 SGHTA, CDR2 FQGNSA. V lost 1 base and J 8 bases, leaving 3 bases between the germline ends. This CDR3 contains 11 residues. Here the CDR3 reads CASSLGDIQYF. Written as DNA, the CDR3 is TGTGCCAGCAGCTTAGGAGACATTCAGTACTTC.

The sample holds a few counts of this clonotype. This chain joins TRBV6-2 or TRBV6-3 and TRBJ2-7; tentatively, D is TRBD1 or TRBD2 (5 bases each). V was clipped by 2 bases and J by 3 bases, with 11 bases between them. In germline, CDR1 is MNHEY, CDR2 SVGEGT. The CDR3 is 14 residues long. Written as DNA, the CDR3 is TGTGCCAGCAGTTACAGACAGCGGAGCTACGAGCAGTACTTC. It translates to CASSYRQRSYEQYF.

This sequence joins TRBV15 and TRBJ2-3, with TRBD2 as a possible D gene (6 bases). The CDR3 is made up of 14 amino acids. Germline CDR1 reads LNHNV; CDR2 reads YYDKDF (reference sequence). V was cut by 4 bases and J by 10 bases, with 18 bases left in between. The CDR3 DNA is TGTGCCACCAGCACCGCCGGCGGGGCCCAGGCGCAGTATTTT. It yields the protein CATSTAGGAQAQYF.

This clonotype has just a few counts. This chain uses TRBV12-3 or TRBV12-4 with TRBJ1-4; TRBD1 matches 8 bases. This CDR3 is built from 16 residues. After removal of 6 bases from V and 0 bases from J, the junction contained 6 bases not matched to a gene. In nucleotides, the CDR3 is TGTGCCAGCAGCCGCGGACAGGGAGCAACTAATGAAAAACTGTTTTTT. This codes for CASSRGQGATNEKLFF.

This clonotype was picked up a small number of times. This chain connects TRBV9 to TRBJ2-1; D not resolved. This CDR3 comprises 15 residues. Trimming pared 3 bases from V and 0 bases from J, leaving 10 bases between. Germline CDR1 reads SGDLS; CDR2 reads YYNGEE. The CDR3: CASSAREFSYNEQFF. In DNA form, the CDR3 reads TGTGCCAGCAGCGCGAGAGAGTTCTCCTACAATGAGCAGTTCTTC.

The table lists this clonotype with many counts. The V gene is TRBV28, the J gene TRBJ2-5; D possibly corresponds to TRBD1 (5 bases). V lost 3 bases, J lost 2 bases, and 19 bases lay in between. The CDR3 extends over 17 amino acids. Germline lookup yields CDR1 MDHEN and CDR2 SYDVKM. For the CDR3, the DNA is TGTGCCAGCAGTTTTCCCGACAGAGATTACCCTCAAGAGACCCAGTACTTC. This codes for CASSFPDRDYPQETQYF.

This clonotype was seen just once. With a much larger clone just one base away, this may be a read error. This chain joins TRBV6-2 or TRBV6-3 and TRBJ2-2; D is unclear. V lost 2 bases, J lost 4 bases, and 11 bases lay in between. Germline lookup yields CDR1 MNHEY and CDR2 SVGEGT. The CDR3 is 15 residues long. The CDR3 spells CASSYNRAGTGELFF. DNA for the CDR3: TGTGCCAGCAGTTACAACCGGGCCGGCACCGGGGAGCTGTTTTTT.

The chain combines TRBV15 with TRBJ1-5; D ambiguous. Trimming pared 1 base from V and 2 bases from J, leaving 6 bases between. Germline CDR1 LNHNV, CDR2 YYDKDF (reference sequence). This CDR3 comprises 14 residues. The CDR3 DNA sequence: TGTGCCACCAGCAGAGTCGGAGGCAATCAGCCCCAGCATTTT. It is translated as CATSRVGGNQPQHF.

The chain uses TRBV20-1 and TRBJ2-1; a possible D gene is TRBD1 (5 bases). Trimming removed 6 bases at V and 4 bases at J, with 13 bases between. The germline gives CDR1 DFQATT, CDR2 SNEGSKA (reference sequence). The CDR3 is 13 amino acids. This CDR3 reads CSAQPTVYNEQFF. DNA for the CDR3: TGCAGTGCCCAACCGACAGTTTACAATGAGCAGTTCTTC.

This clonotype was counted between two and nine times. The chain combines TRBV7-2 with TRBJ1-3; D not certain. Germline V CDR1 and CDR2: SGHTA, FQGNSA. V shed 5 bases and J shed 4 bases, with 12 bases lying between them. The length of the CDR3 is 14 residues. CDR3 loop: CASSEGASGNTIYF. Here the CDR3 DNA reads TGTGCCAGCAGCGAAGGAGCATCCGGAAACACCATATATTTT.